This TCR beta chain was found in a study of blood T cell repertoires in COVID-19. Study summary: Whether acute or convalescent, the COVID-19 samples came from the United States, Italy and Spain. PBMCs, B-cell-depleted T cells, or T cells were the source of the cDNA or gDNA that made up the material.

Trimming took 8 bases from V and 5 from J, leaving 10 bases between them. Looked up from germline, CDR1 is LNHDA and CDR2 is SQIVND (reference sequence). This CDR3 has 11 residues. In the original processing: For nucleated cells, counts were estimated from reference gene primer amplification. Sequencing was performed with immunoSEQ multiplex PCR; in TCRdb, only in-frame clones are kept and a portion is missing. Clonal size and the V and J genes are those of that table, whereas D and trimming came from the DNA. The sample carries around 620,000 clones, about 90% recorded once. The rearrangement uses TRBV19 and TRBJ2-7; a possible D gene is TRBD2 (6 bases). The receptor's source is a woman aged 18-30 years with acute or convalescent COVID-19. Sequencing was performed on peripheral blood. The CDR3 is CASRAGHEQYF. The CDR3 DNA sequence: TGTGCCAGTCGCGCGGGACACGAGCAGTACTTC.